One sample yielded the 8 T cell receptor beta chains listed below, sequenced in a study of shared clonotypes between healthy human individuals. Method: immunoSEQ multiplex PCR; TCRdb's copy keeps in-frame clones and lacks some. The table lists about 490,000 clones, approximately 81% of them singletons. The sample was PBMCs. All receptors derive from a woman in her thirties or forties in good health. Some clones in this sample may be carry-over from other donors' samples.

This chain links TRBV6-4 with TRBJ2-7; no clear D. The V and J ends lost 6 bases and 3 bases respectively, with 3 bases between them. The CDR3 covers 10 residues. Germline loops: CDR1 MRHNA, CDR2 SNTAGT. The CDR3 loop reads CASRFYEQYF. In DNA, the CDR3 is TGTGCCAGCAGATTCTACGAGCAGTACTTC.

With respect to this clone: A far larger clone differs by one base, so this is likely a read error. The chain uses TRBV2 and TRBJ2-3; 7 bases are shared with TRBD2. The V and J ends lost 3 bases and 11 bases, in that order; junction bases with no gene match: 11. CDR3 size: 14 residues. Germline CDR1 SNHLY, CDR2 FYNNEI. CDR3 nucleotides: TGTGCCAGCAGTGACCTACTAGCGATAGGGTTGCAGTATTTT. Translation: CASSDLLAIGLQYF.

This clone came up once. The rearrangement uses TRBV7-9 and TRBJ2-7, with a possible D match to TRBD1 (6 bases). The CDR3 length is 14 residues. The V gene lost 5 bases and the J gene lost 1 base, with 12 bases spanning the gap. The V gene's germline CDR1 is SEHNR and CDR2 FQNEAQ (reference sequence). The CDR3 coding sequence is TGTGCCAGCAGCGGGGGACACTTATCCTACGAGCAGTACTTC. Protein sequence: CASSGGHLSYEQYF. Looking up the rest from reference TRBV7-9 and TRBJ2-7 gives the full variable domain: DTGVSQNPRHKITKRGQNVTFRCDPISEHNRLYWYRQTLGQGPEFLTYFQNEAQLEKSRLLSDRFSAERPKGSFSTLEIQRTEQGDSAMYLCASSGGHLSYEQYFGPGTRLTVT.

Details on this clone: Given a far larger clone just one base away, this is likely a sequencing read error. This sequence joins TRBV5-4 and TRBJ1-1; TRBD1 might be the D (5 bases). This CDR3 is built from 17 residues. Germline V gene sequence: CDR1 SGHNT, CDR2 YYREEE (reference sequence). Here the CDR3 reads CASTYTIVDSRNAEAFF. Written as DNA, the CDR3 is TGTGCCAGCACCTACACCATCGTAGACAGTCGGAACGCTGAAGCTTTCTTT.

This sequence joins TRBV4-2 and TRBJ1-2; a weak D match, TRBD1 (5 bases). Trimming cost V 0 bases and J 3 bases, with 11 bases left between them. The germline V gene encodes CDR1 LGHNA and CDR2 YNFKEQ. The CDR3 loop spans 15 amino acids. The CDR3 loop is CASSQDRGVDYGYTF. In DNA, the CDR3 is TGTGCCAGCAGCCAAGATCGGGGGGTGGACTATGGCTACACCTTC.

The V call is TRBV27, the J call TRBJ2-2, with 9 positions matching TRBD2. CDR1 is MNHEY and CDR2 is SMNVEV in the germline V gene (reference sequence). The CDR3 totals 15 residues. The trim removed 2 bases at V and 3 bases at J, leaving 1 base unmatched. In DNA form, the CDR3 reads TGTGCCAGCAGTTTACTAGCGGGATACACCGGGGAGCTGTTTTTT. Its protein is CASSLLAGYTGELFF.

The chain couples TRBV5-1 to TRBJ2-3; 9 bases line up with TRBD2. Germline V gives CDR1 SGHRS, CDR2 YFSETQ. Unmatched junction bases numbered 0, after V lost 1 base and J lost 0 bases. CDR3 length: 15 residues. Here the CDR3 DNA reads TGCGCCAGCAGCTTGACTAGCGGGAGCACAGATACGCAGTATTTT. Amino acids: CASSLTSGSTDTQYF.

This clone turned up a few times. A clone one base away is much larger, so this may be a read error. The V and J genes are TRBV4-1 and TRBJ2-7, with TRBD2 matching 11 bases. The V gene end was trimmed by 2 bases and the J gene end by 0 bases; junction bases not matched to a gene: 6. This CDR3 region has 17 residues. The germline CDR1 and CDR2 sequences are MGHRA and YSYEKL. CDR3 DNA sequence: TGCGCCAGCAGCCAATGGTGGACTAGCGGGTTCTCCTACGAGCAGTACTTC. This encodes CASSQWWTSGFSYEQYF.